These 3 T cell receptor beta chains were sequenced from one sample in a study of OX40 agonist ivuxolimab in advanced cancers. Some clones are missing from TCRdb's copy, which holds only in-frame ones; the method was immunoSEQ multiplex PCR. The sample shows more than 50,000 clones, approximately 90% of them seen only once. The specimen comprised CD4+ or CD8+ T cells sorted from blood, sampled in a trial of the OX40 agonist ivuxolimab. The receptors come from an adult with an advanced solid tumor such as melanoma, head and neck, liver or kidney cancer.

This sequence joins TRBV10-3 and TRBJ1-1; D may be TRBD1 (5 bases). Germline loops: CDR1 ENHRY, CDR2 SYGVKD. V was cut by 2 bases and J by 9 bases, with 10 bases left in between. The CDR3 consists of 12 residues. CDR3 in amino acids: CAISEGRTKAFF. Written as DNA, the CDR3 is TGTGCCATCAGTGAGGGGAGGACAAAAGCTTTCTTT.

The gene calls are TRBV27 and TRBJ2-6, with D possibly called TRBD1 or TRBD2 (5 bases each). V gave up 8 bases and J gave up 4 bases, with 24 bases separating them. Germline assignment: CDR1 MNHEY and CDR2 SMNVEV (reference sequence). The CDR3 length is 18 residues. The CDR3, as DNA: TGTGCCAGCCTCGGGATTAAGGGTCGAGGGACGGGGGCCAACGTCCTGACTTTC. Encoded protein: CASLGIKGRGTGANVLTF.

This clone was seen just once. V is TRBV6-6 and J is TRBJ1-1, with D possibly TRBD1 on 5 matching bases. This CDR3 has 14 residues. CDR1 and CDR2 from the germline V gene are MNHNY and SVGAGI (reference sequence). V was shortened by 4 bases and J by 5 bases, with 14 bases between the two germline ends. This CDR3 reads CASSFVREGTEAFF. The CDR3 nucleotides read TGTGCCAGCAGTTTTGTCAGGGAGGGAACTGAAGCTTTCTTT.